This TCR beta chain derives from a study of OX40 agonist ivuxolimab in advanced cancers. Whole-study context: Of mixed ages from about 20 to 80 and averaging roughly 64 years, the group was about 86% male. Three patients had partial responses: one hepatocellular carcinoma, two cutaneous melanoma.

The CDR3 runs 14 residues. CDR1 and CDR2 (germline): SGHDN, FVKESK. The V and J ends lost 3 bases and 1 base, in that order; junction bases with no gene match: 3. Study results and caveats: At 0.1 to 3.0 mg/kg, CD4+ and CD8+ blood T cells expanded clonally by week 6.

This clone has only one observation. Its antigen remains unidentified. If patients had autoimmune disease history or systemic immunosuppression, they were excluded. The table came from immunoSEQ multiplex PCR; TCRdb's copy has only in-frame clones and leaves some out. The table has about 77,000 clones, more than 90% seen once. V gene TRBV14 combines with J gene TRBJ2-7; 7 bases agree with TRBD1. This receptor was obtained from an adult with an advanced solid tumor such as melanoma, head and neck, liver or kidney cancer. The sequenced sample was CD4+ or CD8+ T cells sorted from blood, obtained in a trial of the OX40 agonist ivuxolimab. CDR3 loop: CASSHWTGSYEQYF. The DNA for the CDR3 is TGTGCCAGCAGCCACTGGACAGGTTCCTACGAGCAGTACTTC.